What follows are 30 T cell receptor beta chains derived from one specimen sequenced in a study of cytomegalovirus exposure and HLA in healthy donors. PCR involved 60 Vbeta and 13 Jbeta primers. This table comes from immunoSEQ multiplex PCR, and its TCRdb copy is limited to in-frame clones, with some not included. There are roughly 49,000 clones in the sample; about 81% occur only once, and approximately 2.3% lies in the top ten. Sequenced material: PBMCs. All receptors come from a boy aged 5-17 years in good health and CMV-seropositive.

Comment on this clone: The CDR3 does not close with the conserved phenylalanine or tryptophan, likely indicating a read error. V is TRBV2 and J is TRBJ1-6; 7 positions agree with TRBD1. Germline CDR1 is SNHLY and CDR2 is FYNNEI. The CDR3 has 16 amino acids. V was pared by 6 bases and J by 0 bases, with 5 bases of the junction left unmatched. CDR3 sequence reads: CASREDRSSYNSPLHL. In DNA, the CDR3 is TGTGCCAGCAGGGAGGACAGGAGCTCCTATAATTCACCCCTCCACCTT.

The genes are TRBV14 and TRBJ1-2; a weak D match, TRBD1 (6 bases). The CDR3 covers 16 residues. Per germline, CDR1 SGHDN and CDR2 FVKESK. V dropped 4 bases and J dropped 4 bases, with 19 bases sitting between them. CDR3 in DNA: TGTGCCAGCAGCCGTACCGGGACACAAATTTCCTATGGCTACACCTTC. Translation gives CASSRTGTQISYGYTF.

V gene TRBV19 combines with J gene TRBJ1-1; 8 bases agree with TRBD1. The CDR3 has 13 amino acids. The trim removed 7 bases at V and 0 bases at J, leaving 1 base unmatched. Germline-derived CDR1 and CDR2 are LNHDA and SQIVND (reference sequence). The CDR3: CASKDRVNTEAFF. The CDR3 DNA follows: TGTGCCAGTAAGGACAGGGTGAACACTGAAGCTTTCTTT.

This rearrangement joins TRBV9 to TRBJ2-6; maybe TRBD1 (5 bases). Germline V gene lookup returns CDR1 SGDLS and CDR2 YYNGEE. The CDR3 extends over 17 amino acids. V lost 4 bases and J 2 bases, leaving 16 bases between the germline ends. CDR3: CASSPSQGLPGANVLTF. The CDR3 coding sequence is TGTGCCAGCAGCCCATCTCAGGGTCTCCCTGGGGCCAACGTCCTGACTTTC.

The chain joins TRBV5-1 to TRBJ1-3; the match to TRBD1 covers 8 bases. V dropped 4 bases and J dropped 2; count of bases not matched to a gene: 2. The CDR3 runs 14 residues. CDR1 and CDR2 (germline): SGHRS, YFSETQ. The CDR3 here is CASSPGQAGNTIYF. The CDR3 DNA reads TGCGCCAGCAGCCCGGGACAGGCTGGAAACACCATATATTTT.

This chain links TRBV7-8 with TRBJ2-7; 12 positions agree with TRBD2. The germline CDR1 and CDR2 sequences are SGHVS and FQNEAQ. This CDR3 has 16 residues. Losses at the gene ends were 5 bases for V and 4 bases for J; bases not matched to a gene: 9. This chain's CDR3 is CASSPLLAGGRYEQYF. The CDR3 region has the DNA TGTGCCAGCAGCCCCCTTCTAGCGGGGGGGCGGTACGAGCAGTACTTC.

The CDR3 DNA follows: TGTGCCAGCAGCTTAAGAGTCAGGGGGACCTATGGCTACACCTTC. As protein: CASSLRVRGTYGYTF. The V gene is TRBV7-8, the J gene TRBJ1-2, with 7 positions matching TRBD1. CDR1 SGHVS and CDR2 FQNEAQ come from the germline V gene. The CDR3 spans 15 residues. The V gene end was trimmed by 2 bases and the J gene end by 4 bases; junction bases not matched to a gene: 7.

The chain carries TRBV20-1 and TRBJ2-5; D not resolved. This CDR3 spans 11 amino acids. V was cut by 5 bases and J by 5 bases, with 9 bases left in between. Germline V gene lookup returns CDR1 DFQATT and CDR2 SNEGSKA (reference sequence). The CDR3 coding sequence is TGCAGTGCTTTAATCCAGGAGACCCAGTACTTC. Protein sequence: CSALIQETQYF.

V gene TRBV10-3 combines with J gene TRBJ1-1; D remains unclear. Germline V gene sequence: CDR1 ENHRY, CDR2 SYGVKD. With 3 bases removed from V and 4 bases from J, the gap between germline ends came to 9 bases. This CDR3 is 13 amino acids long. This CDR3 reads CAISDGGSTEAFF. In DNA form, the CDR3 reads TGTGCCATCAGTGACGGAGGGAGCACTGAAGCTTTCTTT.

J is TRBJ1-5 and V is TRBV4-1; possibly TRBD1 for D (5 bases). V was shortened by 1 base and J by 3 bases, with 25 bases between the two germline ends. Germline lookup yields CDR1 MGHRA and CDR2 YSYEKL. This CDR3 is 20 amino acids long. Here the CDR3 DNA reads TGCGCCAGCAGCCAAGCGGCCCCCCCCAGGGCCGGGACTTACAATCAGCCCCAGCATTTT. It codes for CASSQAAPPRAGTYNQPQHF.

CDR3 protein: CASSESGGTGELFF. The CDR3 coding sequence is TGCGCCAGCAGTGAGAGCGGAGGTACCGGGGAGCTGTTTTTT. The V gene is TRBV10-2, the J gene TRBJ2-2, with TRBD2 as a possible D gene (5 bases). V was clipped by 2 bases and J by 5 bases, with 9 bases between them. Germline assignment: CDR1 WSHSY and CDR2 SAAADI. This CDR3 has 14 residues.

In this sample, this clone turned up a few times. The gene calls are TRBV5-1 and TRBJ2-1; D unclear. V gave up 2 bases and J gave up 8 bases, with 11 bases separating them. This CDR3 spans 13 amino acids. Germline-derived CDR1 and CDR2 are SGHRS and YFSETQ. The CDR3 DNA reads TGCGCCAGCAGCTTAAACGTGGGCGATGAGCAGTTCTTC. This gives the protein CASSLNVGDEQFF.

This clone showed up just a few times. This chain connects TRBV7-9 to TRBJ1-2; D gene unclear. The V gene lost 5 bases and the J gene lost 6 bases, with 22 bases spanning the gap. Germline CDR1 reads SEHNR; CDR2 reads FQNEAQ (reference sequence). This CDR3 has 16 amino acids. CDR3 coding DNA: TGTGCCAGCAGCCCCGACCCTTTGACGGGAGTACATGGCTACACCTTC. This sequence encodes CASSPDPLTGVHGYTF.

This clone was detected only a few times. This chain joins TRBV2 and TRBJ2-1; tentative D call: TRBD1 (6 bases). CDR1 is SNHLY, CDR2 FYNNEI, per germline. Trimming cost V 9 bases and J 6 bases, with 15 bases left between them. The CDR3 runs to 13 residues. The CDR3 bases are TGTGCCAGTCACCGAAGACAGGCCAATGAGCAGTTCTTC. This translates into CASHRRQANEQFF.

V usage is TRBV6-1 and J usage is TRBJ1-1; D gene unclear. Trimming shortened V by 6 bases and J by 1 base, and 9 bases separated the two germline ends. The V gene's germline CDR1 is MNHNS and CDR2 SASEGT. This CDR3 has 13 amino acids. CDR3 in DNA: TGTGCCAGCAGCTCGACATCGAACACTGAAGCTTTCTTT. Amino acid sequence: CASSSTSNTEAFF.

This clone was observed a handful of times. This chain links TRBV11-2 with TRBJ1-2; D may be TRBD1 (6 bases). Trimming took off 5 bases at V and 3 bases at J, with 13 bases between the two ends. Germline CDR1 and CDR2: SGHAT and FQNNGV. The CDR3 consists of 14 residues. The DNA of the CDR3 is TGTGCCAGCAGCCGCTTCGACAGGCACTATGGCTACACCTTC. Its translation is CASSRFDRHYGYTF.

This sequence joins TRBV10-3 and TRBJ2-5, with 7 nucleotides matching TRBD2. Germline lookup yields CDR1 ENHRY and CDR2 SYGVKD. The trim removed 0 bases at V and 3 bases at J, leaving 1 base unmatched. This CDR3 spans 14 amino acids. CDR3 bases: TGTGCCATCAGTGAGTCGGGAGGGGAAGAGACCCAGTACTTC. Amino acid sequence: CAISESGGEETQYF.

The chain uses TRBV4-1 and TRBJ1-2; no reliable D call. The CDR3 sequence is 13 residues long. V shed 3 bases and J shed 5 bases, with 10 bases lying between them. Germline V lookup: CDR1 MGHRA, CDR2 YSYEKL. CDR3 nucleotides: TGCGCCAGCAGCCAGGAAACGGGGTATGGCTACACCTTC. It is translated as CASSQETGYGYTF.

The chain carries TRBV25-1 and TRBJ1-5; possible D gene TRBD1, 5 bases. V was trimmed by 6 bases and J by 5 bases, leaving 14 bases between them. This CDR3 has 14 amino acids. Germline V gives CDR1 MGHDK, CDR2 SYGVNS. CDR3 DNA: TGTGCCAGCAGCGCGAACCAGGGTGATCAGCCCCAGCATTTT. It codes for CASSANQGDQPQHF. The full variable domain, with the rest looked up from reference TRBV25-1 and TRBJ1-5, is EADIYQTPRYLVIGTGKKITLECSQTMGHDKMYWYQQDPGMELHLIHYSYGVNSTEKGDLSSESTVSRIRTEHFPLTLESARPSHTSQYLCASSANQGDQPQHFGDGTRLSIL.

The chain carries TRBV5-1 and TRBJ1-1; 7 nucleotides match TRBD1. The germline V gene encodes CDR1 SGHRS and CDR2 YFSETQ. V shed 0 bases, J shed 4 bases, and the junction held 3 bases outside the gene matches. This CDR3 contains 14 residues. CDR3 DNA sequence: TGCGCCAGCAGCTTGGCGACAGGGAGCACTGAAGCTTTCTTT. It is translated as CASSLATGSTEAFF.

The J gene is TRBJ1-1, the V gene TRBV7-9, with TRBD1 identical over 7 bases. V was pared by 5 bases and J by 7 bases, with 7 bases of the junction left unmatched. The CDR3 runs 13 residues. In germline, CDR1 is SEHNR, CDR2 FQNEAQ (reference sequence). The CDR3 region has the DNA TGTGCCAGCAGCCGAATCCGGGACAGTGAAGCTTTCTTT. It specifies CASSRIRDSEAFF.

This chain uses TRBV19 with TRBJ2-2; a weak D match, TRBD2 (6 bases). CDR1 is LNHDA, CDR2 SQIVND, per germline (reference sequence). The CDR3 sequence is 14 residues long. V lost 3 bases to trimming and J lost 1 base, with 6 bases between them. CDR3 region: CASSIGGNTGELFF. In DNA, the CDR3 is TGTGCCAGTAGTATCGGGGGGAACACCGGGGAGCTGTTTTTT.

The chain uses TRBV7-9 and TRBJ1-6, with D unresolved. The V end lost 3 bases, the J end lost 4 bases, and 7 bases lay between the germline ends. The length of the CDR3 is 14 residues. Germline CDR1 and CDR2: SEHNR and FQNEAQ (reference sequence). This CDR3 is CASSLGRYNSPLHF. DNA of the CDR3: TGTGCCAGCAGCTTGGGCCGGTATAATTCACCCCTCCACTTT.

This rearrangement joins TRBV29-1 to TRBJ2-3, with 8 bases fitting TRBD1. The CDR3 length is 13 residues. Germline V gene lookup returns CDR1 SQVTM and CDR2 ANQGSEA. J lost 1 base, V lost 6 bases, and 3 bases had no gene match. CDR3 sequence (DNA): TGCAGCGTATACAGGGGGGGCACAGATACGCAGTATTTT. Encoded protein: CSVYRGGTDTQYF.

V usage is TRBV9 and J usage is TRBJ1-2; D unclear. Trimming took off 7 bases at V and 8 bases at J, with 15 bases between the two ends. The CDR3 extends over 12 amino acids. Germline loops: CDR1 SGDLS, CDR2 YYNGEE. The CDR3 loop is CASSEAARGYTF. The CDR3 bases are TGTGCCAGCTCGGAGGCCGCCCGGGGCTACACCTTC.

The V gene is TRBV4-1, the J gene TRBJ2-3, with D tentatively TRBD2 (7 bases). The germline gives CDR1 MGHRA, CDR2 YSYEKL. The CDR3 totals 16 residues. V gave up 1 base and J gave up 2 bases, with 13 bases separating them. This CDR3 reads CASSQVNAGATDTQYF. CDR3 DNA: TGCGCCAGCAGCCAAGTTAATGCGGGGGCCACAGATACGCAGTATTTT.

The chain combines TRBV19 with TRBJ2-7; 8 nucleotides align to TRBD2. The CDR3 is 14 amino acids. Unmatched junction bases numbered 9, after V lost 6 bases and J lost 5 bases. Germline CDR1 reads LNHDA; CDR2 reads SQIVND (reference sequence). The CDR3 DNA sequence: TGTGCCAGTAGGGACCTAGCGGGCCCCAACGAGCAGTACTTC. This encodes CASRDLAGPNEQYF.

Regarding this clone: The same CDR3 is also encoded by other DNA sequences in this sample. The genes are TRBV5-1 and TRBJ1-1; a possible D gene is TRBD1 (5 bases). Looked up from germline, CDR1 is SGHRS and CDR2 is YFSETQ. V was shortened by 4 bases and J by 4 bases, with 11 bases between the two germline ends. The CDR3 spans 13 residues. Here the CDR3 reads CASSSRGFTEAFF. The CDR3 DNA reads TGCGCCAGCAGCAGCCGGGGGTTCACTGAAGCTTTCTTT. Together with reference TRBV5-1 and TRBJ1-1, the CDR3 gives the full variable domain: KAGVTQTPRYLIKTRGQQVTLSCSPISGHRSVSWYQQTPGQGLQFLFEYFSETQRNKGNFPGRFSGRQFSNSRSEMNVSTLELGDSALYLCASSSRGFTEAFFGQGTRLTVV.

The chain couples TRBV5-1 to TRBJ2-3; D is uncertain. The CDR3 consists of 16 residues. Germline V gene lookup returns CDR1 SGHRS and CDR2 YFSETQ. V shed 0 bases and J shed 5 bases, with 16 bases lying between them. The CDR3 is CASSLGLAWVGDTQYF. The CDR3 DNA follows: TGCGCCAGCAGCTTGGGGTTAGCTTGGGTAGGAGATACGCAGTATTTT.

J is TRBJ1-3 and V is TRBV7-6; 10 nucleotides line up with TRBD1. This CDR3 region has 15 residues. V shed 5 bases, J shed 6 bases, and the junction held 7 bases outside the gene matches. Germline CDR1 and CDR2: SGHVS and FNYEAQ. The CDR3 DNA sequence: TGTGCCAGCAGCCCCGGGACAGGGGTAGTAAACACCATATATTTT. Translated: CASSPGTGVVNTIYF.